The 6 T cell receptor beta chains given below trace back to one sample, sequenced in a study of cytomegalovirus exposure and HLA in healthy donors (dated by TCRdb to between 2016 and 2019). The library relied on the immunoSEQ multiplex PCR assay. For the multiplex PCR, a mixture combining 60 forward primers for TCR Vbeta segments and 13 reverse primers for TCR Jbeta segments was used. TCRdb limited this immuneACCESS table to in-frame rearrangements with V and J called. A share of clones is missing; checked studies link under half to unresolved V genes, and the rest is unexplained. The sample table holds 35,000 to 40,000 clones, of which over 70% were seen once. The ten largest clonotypes hold over 5.5% of the sample. The specimen was PBMCs. The receptor source for this set is a man younger than 45 in good health and CMV-seronegative.

This clone was seen a handful of times. The rearrangement links TRBV6-1 to TRBJ2-7; 11 bases line up with TRBD1. The CDR3 has 17 residues. Trimming took 4 bases from V and 0 from J; bases not matched to a gene: 8. Germline CDR1 MNHNS, CDR2 SASEGT. CDR3 in amino acids: CASSGPGQGGISYEQYF. Written as DNA, the CDR3 is TGTGCCAGCAGTGGCCCGGGACAGGGGGGTATCTCCTACGAGCAGTACTTC.

The chain couples TRBV18 to TRBJ1-1; 8 bases fit TRBD1. The CDR3 contains 14 residues. Germline CDR1 reads KGHSH; CDR2 reads LQKENI. V gave up 3 bases and J gave up 7 bases; unmatched junction bases: 7. Written as DNA, the CDR3 is TGTGCCAGCTCACCGAAAGGACAGGGTTTTGAAGCTTTCTTT. It encodes CASSPKGQGFEAFF. Filled out from reference TRBV18 and TRBJ1-1, the complete variable domain reads NAGVMQNPRHLVRRRGQEARLRCSPMKGHSHVYWYRQLPEEGLKFMVYLQKENIIDESGMPKERFSAEFPKEGPSILRIQQVVRGDSAAYFCASSPKGQGFEAFFGQGTRLTVV.

This rearrangement joins TRBV15 to TRBJ1-3, with TRBD1 identical over 8 bases. Germline lookup yields CDR1 LNHNV and CDR2 YYDKDF (reference sequence). The junction had 3 bases not matched to a gene; V was cut back by 0 bases and J by 2 bases. This CDR3 has 16 amino acids. CDR3 nucleotide sequence: TGTGCCACCAGCAGAGAGCAGGGGGCCGCTGGAAACACCATATATTTT. This encodes CATSREQGAAGNTIYF.

The chain is built from TRBV6-5 and TRBJ2-5; 7 bases map to TRBD1. Unmatched junction bases numbered 3, after V lost 5 bases and J lost 0 bases. This CDR3 has 14 amino acids. The germline V gene has CDR1 MNHEY and CDR2 SVGAGI. The CDR3 DNA reads as TGTGCCAGCAGTACGACAGGGTACCAAGAGACCCAGTACTTC. It is translated as CASSTTGYQETQYF.

This clone was detected a few times. The chain uses TRBV28 and TRBJ1-5; D is perhaps TRBD1 (6 bases). This CDR3 is built from 16 residues. With 5 bases removed from V and 9 bases from J, the gap between germline ends came to 23 bases. Germline loops: CDR1 MDHEN, CDR2 SYDVKM. The CDR3: CASSPRWSSSRGPQHF. For the CDR3, the DNA is TGTGCCAGCAGTCCCAGATGGTCCAGTTCCAGGGGGCCCCAGCATTTT.

The chain couples TRBV5-1 to TRBJ2-3; D remains ambiguous. From germline, CDR1 is SGHRS and CDR2 YFSETQ. The CDR3 consists of 15 residues. Trimming removed 5 bases from V and 0 bases from J, with 13 bases in between. The CDR3 DNA reads TGCGCCAGCAGGTCACAGACATCTAGCACAGATACGCAGTATTTT. Translation: CASRSQTSSTDTQYF. The full variable domain, rest sourced from reference TRBV5-1 and TRBJ2-3, is KAGVTQTPRYLIKTRGQQVTLSCSPISGHRSVSWYQQTPGQGLQFLFEYFSETQRNKGNFPGRFSGRQFSNSRSEMNVSTLELGDSALYLCASRSQTSSTDTQYFGPGTRLTVL.